The following is a T cell receptor (beta chain) sequence with its context. This sample was taken from a study of control samples from healthy donors and cancer patients. V trimming: 2 bases; J trimming: 6 bases; junction bases outside the gene matches: 6. Germline CDR1 is SSHAT and CDR2 is FNYEAQ (reference sequence). The CDR3 covers 16 residues. Libraries were prepared by immunoSEQ multiplex PCR; TCRdb keeps only in-frame clonotypes and omits some of them. The sample includes about 150,000 clones, about 86% seen only once; the top ten take around 1.6%. Sequencing was carried out using blood. The sequence came from a man younger than 30 in good health. This rearrangement joins TRBV7-7 to TRBJ2-1; 11 positions agree with TRBD2. DNA for the CDR3: TGTGCCAGCAGCTTAACGGGGGGGACTAGCGGCAATGAGCAGTTCTTC. Encoded protein: CASSLTGGTSGNEQFF.